This T cell receptor (beta chain) stems from a study of beta chain features in type 1 diabetes. Study results and limitations: Among all four CD4+ subsets, Type 1 diabetes patients had TCRB CDR3s that were moderately but significantly shorter. High-TCR-expressing cells could be over-represented by cDNA sequencing. Researchers could not determine here whether HLA type influences TCRB rearrangement. Any PCR bias toward short templates would affect both groups alike.

V gave up 6 bases and J gave up 1 base, with 10 bases separating them. Germline lookup yields CDR1 SQVTM and CDR2 ANQGSEA. CDR3 length equals 13 residues. Of the isolated RNA, all was reverse transcribed, and so the sequenced material was expressed TCRB transcripts. Produced via immunoSEQ multiplex PCR; TCRdb's table is partial and in-frame only. The profile shows approximately 260,000 clones, about 23% of them singletons. As to this clone: Its antigen is not identified.

This TCR derives from a woman aged 30 to 39 with type 1 diabetes. Specimen: naive CD4+ T cells from blood. The V gene is TRBV29-1, the J gene TRBJ2-1, with D possibly being TRBD1 (5 bases). In DNA, the CDR3 is TGCAGCGTCGAGACAGATTCCTACAATGAGCAGTTCTTC. Translating it yields CSVETDSYNEQFF.